The clone carrying this T cell receptor beta chain came up many times. Its cognate antigen is unknown. This record belongs to a study of CD8 T cells in ankylosing spondylitis. Study results and limitations: Within peripheral blood, clones linked to disease were CD8+ and relatively rare. The authors reported significant enrichment of disease-linked clones in matched ankylosing spondylitis synovial fluid. Apparently characteristic of ankylosing spondylitis blood was a TCR beta motif (eight highly homologous variants).

Libraries of TCR beta came from quantitative 5'-RACE with molecular barcodes. Each CDR3 protein gets one entry after TCRdb re-called the 5' RACE reads with MiXCR. The sample lists around 140,000 distinct CDR3 sequences, around 10% occurring once. This sequence was found in a female donor with ankylosing spondylitis or in good health (not recorded which). Specimen: blood, either unsorted or a sorted T cell fraction (not recorded which).

The CDR3: CASSQDRVGYTEAFF. The CDR3 DNA reads as TGCGCCAGCAGCCAGGACAGGGTTGGGTACACTGAAGCTTTCTTT. This chain uses TRBV5-1 with TRBJ1-1, with 8 bases identical to TRBD1. This CDR3 spans 15 amino acids. Trimming cost V 4 bases and J 3 bases; bases outside gene matches: 8. The germline V gene encodes CDR1 SGHRS and CDR2 YFSETQ.